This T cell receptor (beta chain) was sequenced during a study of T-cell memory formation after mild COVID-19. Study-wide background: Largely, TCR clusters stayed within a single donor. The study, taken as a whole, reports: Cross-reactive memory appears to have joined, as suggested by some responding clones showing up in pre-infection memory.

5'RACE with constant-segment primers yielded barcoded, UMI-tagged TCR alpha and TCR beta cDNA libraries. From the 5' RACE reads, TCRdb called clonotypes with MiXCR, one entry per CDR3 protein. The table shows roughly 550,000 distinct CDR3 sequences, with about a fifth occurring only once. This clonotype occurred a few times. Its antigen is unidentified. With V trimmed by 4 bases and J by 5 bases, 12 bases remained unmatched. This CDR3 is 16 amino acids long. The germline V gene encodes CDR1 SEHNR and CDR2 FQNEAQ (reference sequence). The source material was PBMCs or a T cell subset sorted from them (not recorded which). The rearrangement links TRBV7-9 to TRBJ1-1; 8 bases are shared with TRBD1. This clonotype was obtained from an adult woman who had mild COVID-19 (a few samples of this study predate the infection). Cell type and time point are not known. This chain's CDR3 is CASSSGQGPEGTEAFF. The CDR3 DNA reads TGTGCCAGCAGCTCAGGACAGGGCCCAGAGGGTACTGAAGCTTTCTTT.